One and the same sample provided the 5 T cell receptor beta chains below, sequenced in a study of cytomegalovirus exposure and HLA in healthy donors (TCRdb year 2017). The method was the immunoSEQ multiplex PCR assay. For the multiplex PCR, a mixture combining 60 forward primers for TCR Vbeta segments and 13 reverse primers for TCR Jbeta segments was used. TCRdb holds this immuneACCESS table with in-frame rearrangements only. Some clones are missing; in checked studies, unresolved V genes explain under half, and the rest has no known cause. This sample has 45,000 to 65,000 clones in its table, and roughly 80% of those were observed once. The biggest ten clones account for 1.6% of the sample. Input material: PBMCs. Source of these receptors: a young man in good health and CMV-seronegative.

The rearrangement joins TRBV5-1 to TRBJ2-3, with a tentative D call TRBD2 (6 bases). CDR1 and CDR2 (germline): SGHRS, YFSETQ. V was cut by 2 bases and J by 1 base, with 11 bases left in between. The CDR3 sequence is 15 residues long. CDR3 coding DNA: TGCGCCAGCAGCTTCGGGACTTGGGGCACAGATACGCAGTATTTT. Translated, it gives CASSFGTWGTDTQYF.

CDR3 residues: CANAGATGELFF. The CDR3 DNA follows: TGTGCCAACGCAGGGGCCACCGGGGAGCTGTTTTTT. J is TRBJ2-2 and V is TRBV7-9; D perhaps matches TRBD1 (6 bases). The germline gives CDR1 SEHNR, CDR2 FQNEAQ (reference sequence). Trimming removed 10 bases at V and 4 bases at J, with 10 bases between. This CDR3 is 12 amino acids long.

The J gene is TRBJ2-1, the V gene TRBV6-5; maybe TRBD1 (6 bases). V lost 2 bases, J lost 10 bases, and 18 bases lay in between. Germline CDR1 reads MNHEY; CDR2 reads SVGAGI. The CDR3 length is 15 residues. The CDR3 DNA reads as TGTGCCAGCAGTTACGGGGGCCCCCCCAATGAAGAGCAGTTCTTC. Translating gives CASSYGGPPNEEQFF.

The CDR3 region has the DNA TGTGCCAGCAGCTTAGCGCGCGGAGAGGCGAGCTCCTACGAGCAGTACTTC. It yields the protein CASSLARGEASSYEQYF. The rearrangement links TRBV7-9 to TRBJ2-5; D remains ambiguous. The J call may be incorrect, as the DNA end agrees better with TRBJ2-7. The CDR3 is 17 residues long. Germline V gene sequence: CDR1 SEHNR, CDR2 FQNEAQ (reference sequence).

This chain joins TRBV27 and TRBJ2-2; D is unclear. Germline V gives CDR1 MNHEY, CDR2 SMNVEV (reference sequence). The CDR3 loop spans 14 amino acids. V was shortened by 3 bases and J by 7 bases, with 12 bases between the two germline ends. The CDR3 loop reads CASSLIGFGGELFF. CDR3 sequence (DNA): TGTGCCAGCAGTTTGATCGGGTTTGGCGGGGAGCTGTTTTTT.